The following is a T cell receptor (beta chain) sequence with its context. A much larger clone differs from this one at a single base, so this may be a read error. The entry originates in a study of blood T cells in healthy people across ages. It was with a sample-barcoded 5' primer and a J-beta primer mix that a second PCR of roughly 6 to 12 cycles was run. TCRdb re-derived calls from the 5' RACE reads in MiXCR, one entry per CDR3 protein. In the table there are some 940,000 distinct CDR3 sequences, 25% to 30% of which are singletons. CDR3 size: 14 residues. Germline CDR1 SGHAT, CDR2 FQNNGV. Trimming took off 1 base at V and 13 bases at J, with 17 bases between the two ends. This sample also appeared in a second study, on T cells of mothers and their children. According to that study: The second PCR's M1S primer added sample barcodes and 2-4 random nucleotides.

V and J are TRBV11-2 and TRBJ2-1; D may be TRBD2 (6 bases). Sample: blood. This TCR came from a woman in her forties in good health. DNA of the CDR3: TGTGCCAGCAGCTTAGGGGACCTCCGGGAGACCCAGTTCTTC. It is translated as CASSLGDLRETQFF.